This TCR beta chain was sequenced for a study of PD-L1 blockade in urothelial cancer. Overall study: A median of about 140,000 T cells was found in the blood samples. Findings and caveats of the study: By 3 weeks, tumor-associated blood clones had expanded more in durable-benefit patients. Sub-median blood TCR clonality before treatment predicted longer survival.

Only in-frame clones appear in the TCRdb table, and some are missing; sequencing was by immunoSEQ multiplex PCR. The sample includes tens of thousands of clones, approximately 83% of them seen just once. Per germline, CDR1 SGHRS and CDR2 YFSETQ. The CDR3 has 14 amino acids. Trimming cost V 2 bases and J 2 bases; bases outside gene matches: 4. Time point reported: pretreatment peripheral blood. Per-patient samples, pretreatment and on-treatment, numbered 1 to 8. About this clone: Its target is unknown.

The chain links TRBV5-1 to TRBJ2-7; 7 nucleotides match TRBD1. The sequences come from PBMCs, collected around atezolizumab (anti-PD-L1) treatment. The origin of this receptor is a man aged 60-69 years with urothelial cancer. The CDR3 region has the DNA TGCGCCAGCAGCTTCCTACAGGGGACCTACGAGCAGTACTTC. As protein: CASSFLQGTYEQYF.